These T cell receptor beta chains were read from a single sample in a study of T cell repertoires in cytomegalovirus infection. No cognate antigen is known for these TCRs. TCRdb independently ran MiXCR on the reads; one entry per CDR3 protein. The data contain fewer than 70,000 distinct CDR3 sequences, about 29% of them singletons. The specimen comprised CD8+ T cells from cultured PBMCs, sampled from culture after CMV antigen stimulation. Source of these receptors: a human donor in good health (CMV status not recorded). Some clones in this sample may be carry-over from other donors' samples. Each CDR3 is given with its conserved first and last residue. Fields, in order: D gene, V gene, clone size, J gene, CDR3 DNA, CDR3 protein. A D gene is named only where the DNA matches it firmly. Some rows have no size entry. The others give once, few or many, or a class for an expanded clone.

>TRBD1|TRBV19|.|TRBJ2-7
TGTGCCAGTAGTATAGACGACAGGGGCGCCTACGAGCAGTACTTC
CASSIDDRGAYEQYF
>.|TRBV12-3/TRBV12-4|many|TRBJ1-1
TGTGCCAGCAGCCCCGGGGGTAAGAACACTGAAGCTTTCTTT
CASSPGGKNTEAFF
>.|TRBV7-8|many|TRBJ1-5
TGTGCCAGCAGCCCGGACGGGAGCAATCAGCCCCAGCATTTT
CASSPDGSNQPQHF
>.|TRBV6-2/TRBV6-3|.|TRBJ2-1
TGTGCCAGCAGTTTGGCGTCCTACAATGAGCAGTTCTTC
CASSLASYNEQFF
>TRBD1|TRBV11-2|few|TRBJ1-5
TGTGCCAGCAGCTTAGGGACAGGGCTCGTGGATCAGCCCCAGCATTTT
CASSLGTGLVDQPQHF
>.|TRBV7-6|.|TRBJ1-4
TGTGCCAGCAGCTACCGACACGATGAAAAACTGTTTTTT
CASSYRHDEKLFF
>TRBD1|TRBV14|.|TRBJ1-5
TGTGCCACCCCAAAGGGACAGGGGTTCCGTCAGCCCCAGCATTTT
CATPKGQGFRQPQHF
>.|TRBV6-6|.|TRBJ1-6
TGTGCCAGCAGTTACTCGAGGAGGGTGGGGTGGAAATATAATTCACCCCTCCACTTT
CASSYSRRVGWKYNSPLHF
>.|TRBV7-2|.|TRBJ2-7
TGTGCCAGCAGCTTAGTGGAGAGATACGAGCAGTACTTC
CASSLVERYEQYF
>TRBD2|TRBV4-3|few|TRBJ2-6
TGCGCCAGCAGCCAAGATTTCGATAGCGGGGTCTCTGGGGCCAACGTCCTGACTTTC
CASSQDFDSGVSGANVLTF
>.|TRBV7-8|many|TRBJ2-5
TGTGCCAGCAGCTTAGAGGCGCTGCGGGCCGAGACCCAGTACTTC
CASSLEALRAETQYF
>TRBD2|TRBV7-8|.|TRBJ2-1
TGTGCCAGCAGCTTAGGTGTCGGAAGCGGGATGGGTCATGAGCAGTTCTTC
CASSLGVGSGMGHEQFF
>TRBD2|TRBV9|.|TRBJ2-1
TGTGCCAGCAGCCCGTCTAGCGGAACCTCCTACAATGAGCAGTTCTTC
CASSPSSGTSYNEQFF
>.|TRBV12-3/TRBV12-4|.|TRBJ1-5
TGTGCCAGCAGTTCCCTGGGGCGAGGTGTCGGGCCGCCCCAGCATTTT
CASSSLGRGVGPPQHF
>TRBD2|TRBV7-2|many|TRBJ2-2
TGTGCCAGCAGCTTAAAGCCGGGACTAGCGGGAGTCACCGGGGAGCTGTTTTTT
CASSLKPGLAGVTGELFF
>TRBD1|TRBV9|.|TRBJ1-2
TGTGCCAGCAGCGTAGGGGACAGCCCCAACTATGGCTACACCTTC
CASSVGDSPNYGYTF
>TRBD1|TRBV2|.|TRBJ1-2
TGTGCCAGCAGTGAAGCGGGGCAGGGGGATGGCTACACCTTC
CASSEAGQGDGYTF
>TRBD2|TRBV7-8|.|TRBJ2-1
TGTGCCAGCAGCCGATCAGCGGGAGGGGCCTACAATGAGCAGTTCTTC
CASSRSAGGAYNEQFF
>.|TRBV28|.|TRBJ2-5
TGTGCCAGCAGGCAGACGGTTCAAGAGACCCAGTACTTC
CASRQTVQETQYF
>.|TRBV30|.|TRBJ2-3
TGTGCCTGGATGGGGGGTTTGACAGATACGCAGTATTTT
CAWMGGLTDTQYF
>.|TRBV25-1|.|TRBJ1-5
TGTGCCAGCAGCTCAGGAAATCAGCCCCAGCATTTT
CASSSGNQPQHF
>TRBD2|TRBV7-2|many|TRBJ2-7
TGTGCCAGTACGGGGGGGAACACCTACGAGCAGTACTTC
CASTGGNTYEQYF
>.|TRBV11-2|many|TRBJ1-1
TGTGCCTCCCGCGGGGGCGCTGAAGCTTTCTTT
CASRGGAEAFF
>TRBD2|TRBV6-2/TRBV6-3|.|TRBJ2-1
TGTGCCAGCAGTTATTCTAGCGGGGGTTACAATGAGCAGTTCTTC
CASSYSSGGYNEQFF
>.|TRBV5-1|many|TRBJ1-2
TGCGCCAGCAGCTTGGGGAACGCCCGGGGCTACACCTTC
CASSLGNARGYTF